This entry describes one T cell receptor beta chain. Trimming shortened V by 4 bases and J by 5 bases, and 19 bases separated the two germline ends. There are 15 residues in the CDR3. CDR1 is SGHDT and CDR2 is YYEEEE in the germline V gene. These data belong to a study of blood T cell repertoires in COVID-19. Study-level background: The samples span acute and convalescent COVID-19 from the United States, Italy and Spain. Nucleic acid was either cDNA or gDNA, and it came from T cells, B-cell-depleted T cells, or PBMCs.

The authors' processing: Amplified reference gene primers provided the basis for estimating nucleated cell counts. Method: immunoSEQ multiplex PCR; TCRdb's copy keeps in-frame clones and lacks some. V and J calls plus clone size are reproduced from that table; the DNA served to infer D and trimming. Among hundreds of thousands of clones listed, around 86% were seen once. Sequenced material: peripheral blood. The sequence derives from a woman younger than 45 who had recovered from COVID-19. V gene TRBV5-6 combines with J gene TRBJ2-7, with D unresolved. For the CDR3, the DNA is TGTGCCAGCAGCGCGCCGTGGGCAGGATTGGACGAGCAGTACTTC. It is translated as CASSAPWAGLDEQYF.